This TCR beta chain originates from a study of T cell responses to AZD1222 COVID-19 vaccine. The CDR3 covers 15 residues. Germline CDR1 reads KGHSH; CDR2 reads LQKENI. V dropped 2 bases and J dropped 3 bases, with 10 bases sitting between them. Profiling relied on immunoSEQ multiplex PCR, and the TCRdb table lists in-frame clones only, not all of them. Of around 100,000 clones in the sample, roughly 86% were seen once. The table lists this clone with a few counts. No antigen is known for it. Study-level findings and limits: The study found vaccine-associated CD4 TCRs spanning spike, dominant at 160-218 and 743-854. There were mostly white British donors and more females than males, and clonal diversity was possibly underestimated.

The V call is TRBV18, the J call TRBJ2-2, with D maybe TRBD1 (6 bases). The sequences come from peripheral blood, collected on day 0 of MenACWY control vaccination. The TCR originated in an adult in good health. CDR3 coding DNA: TGTGCCAGCTCACCAGTCAGGGGACACACCGGGGAGCTGTTTTTT. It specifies CASSPVRGHTGELFF.